This TCR beta chain was sequenced during a study of identical twins. Findings of the study overall: The conclusions drew on cross-sectional statistical analysis instead of tracking the same donors. Part of the zero-insertion signal could reflect confounding by invariant MAIT and iNKT cells. The study found weaker excess twin sharing in beta out-of-frame sequences.

Template switching added a universal primer binding site, and final cDNA carried unique molecular identifiers. TCRdb recomputed calls from the 5' RACE reads with MiXCR, one row per CDR3 protein. The sample contains about 700,000 distinct CDR3 sequences, roughly 6% of which appear only once. V dropped 5 bases and J dropped 6; count of bases not matched to a gene: 6. The length of the CDR3 is 15 residues. Germline V gene sequence: CDR1 SGHNT, CDR2 YENEEA. This clonotype appeared a few times. What it recognizes is unknown. The origin of this receptor is a man aged 18 to 35 in good health. The chain combines TRBV11-3 with TRBJ1-4, with TRBD1 matching over 10 bases. The sequencing input was naive T cells sorted from blood. The CDR3 nucleotides read TGTGCCAGCAGCGACGACAGGGGGCCCCATGAAAAACTGTTTTTT. Amino acid sequence: CASSDDRGPHEKLFF.